The entry below describes one T cell receptor beta chain. Antigen: not known. In the library, individual cDNA molecules carried attached unique molecular identifiers. Via MiXCR, TCRdb re-called the 5' RACE reads, giving one row per CDR3 protein. Among tens of thousands of distinct CDR3 sequences, over 12% were seen once, and the ten largest hold around 3%. J was trimmed by 15 bases and V by 5 bases; bases with no gene match: 13. The CDR3 sequence is 13 residues long. From germline, CDR1 is SGHAT and CDR2 FQNNGV. The data were obtained in a study of early T cells in non-severe SARS-CoV-2 infection. On the study more broadly: Alpha and beta chains were unpaired, from unsorted whole-blood bulk RNA. Study-level findings and limits: CD4 and private specificities were missed by VDJdb matching, which favored anti-spike CD8 responses.

Sequencing input: whole blood. The chain is built from TRBV11-2 and TRBJ2-1, with 7 bases fitting TRBD1. The receptor's source is an adult who was a healthcare worker with PCR-confirmed SARS-CoV-2 infection or an uninfected control (not recorded which). The CDR3 coding sequence is TGTGCCAGCAGCCCCTCCGACAGGGCACGGCGGTTCTTC. It encodes CASSPSDRARRFF.